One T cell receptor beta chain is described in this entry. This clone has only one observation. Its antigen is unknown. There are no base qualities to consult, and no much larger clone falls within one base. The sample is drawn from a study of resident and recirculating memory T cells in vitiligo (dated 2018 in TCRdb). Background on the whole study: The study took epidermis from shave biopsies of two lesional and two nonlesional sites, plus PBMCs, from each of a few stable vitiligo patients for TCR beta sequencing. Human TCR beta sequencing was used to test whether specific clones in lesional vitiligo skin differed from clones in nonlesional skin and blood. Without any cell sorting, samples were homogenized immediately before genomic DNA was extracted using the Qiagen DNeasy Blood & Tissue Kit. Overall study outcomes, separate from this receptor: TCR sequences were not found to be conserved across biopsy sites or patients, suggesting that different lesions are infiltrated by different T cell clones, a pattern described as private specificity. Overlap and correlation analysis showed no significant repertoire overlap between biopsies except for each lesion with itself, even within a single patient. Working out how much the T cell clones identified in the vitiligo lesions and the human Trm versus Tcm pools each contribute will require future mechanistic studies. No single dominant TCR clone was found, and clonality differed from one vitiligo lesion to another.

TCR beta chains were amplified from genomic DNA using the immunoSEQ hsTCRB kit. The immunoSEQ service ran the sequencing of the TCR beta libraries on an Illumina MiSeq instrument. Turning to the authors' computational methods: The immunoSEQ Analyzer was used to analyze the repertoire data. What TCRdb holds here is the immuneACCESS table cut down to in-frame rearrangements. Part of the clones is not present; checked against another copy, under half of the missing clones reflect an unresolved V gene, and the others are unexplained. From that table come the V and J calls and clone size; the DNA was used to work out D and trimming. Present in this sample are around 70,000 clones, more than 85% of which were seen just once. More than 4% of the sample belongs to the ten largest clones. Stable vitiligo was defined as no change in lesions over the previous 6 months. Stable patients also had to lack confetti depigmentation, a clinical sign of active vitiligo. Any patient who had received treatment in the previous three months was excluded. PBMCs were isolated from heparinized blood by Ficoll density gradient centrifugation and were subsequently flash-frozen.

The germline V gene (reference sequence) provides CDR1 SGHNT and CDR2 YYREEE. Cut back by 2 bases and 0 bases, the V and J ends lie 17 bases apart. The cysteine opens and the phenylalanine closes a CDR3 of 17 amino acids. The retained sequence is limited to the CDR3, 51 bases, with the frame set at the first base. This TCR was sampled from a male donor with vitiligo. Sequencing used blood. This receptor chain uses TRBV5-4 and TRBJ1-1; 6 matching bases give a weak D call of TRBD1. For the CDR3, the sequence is CASSFPDRSSMNTEAFF. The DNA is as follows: TGTGCCAGCAGCTTCCCAGACAGGTCCAGTATGAACACTGAAGCTTTCTTT.